This is a list of T cell receptor beta chains from one sample in a study of T cells after yellow fever vaccination. Each CDR3 protein gets one entry after TCRdb re-called the 5' RACE reads with MiXCR. The sample lists around 550,000 distinct CDR3 sequences, about a fifth occurring once. The sequencing used PBMCs, collected 15 days after the yellow fever booster vaccination. Receptor source: a man in his thirties or forties who received the YFV17D yellow fever vaccine. CDR3s include the opening cysteine and the closing phenylalanine or tryptophan. Fields, in order: V gene, J gene, CDR3 protein.

TRBV11-2,TRBJ2-5,CASSLEPSSGTQYF
TRBV21-1,TRBJ2-7,CASSKDPFGYSYEQYF
TRBV5-1,TRBJ1-2,CASSVGQDYGYTF
TRBV7-2,TRBJ2-1,CASSFGTPGGEQFF
TRBV7-2,TRBJ1-1,CASSYARTGTLNTEAFF
TRBV5-6,TRBJ2-5,CASSLNTGGGQTQYF
TRBV14,TRBJ2-5,CASSQVRGQETQYF
TRBV7-9,TRBJ2-7,CASSLFASEVPYEQYF
TRBV5-1,TRBJ2-4,CASSTRGLAKNIQYF
TRBV6-1,TRBJ1-4,CASSQGGFNEKLFF
TRBV2,TRBJ1-1,CASSSAGGPTEAFF
TRBV4-3,TRBJ2-5,CASSRGLNQETQYF
TRBV5-1,TRBJ2-1,CASKKGTSGTEGRTYNEQFF
TRBV19,TRBJ2-7,CASSIDVGVHQYF
TRBV14,TRBJ2-1,CASSQDYNYNEQFF
TRBV20-1,TRBJ2-7,CSALGSSYEQYF
TRBV4-3,TRBJ2-2,CASSQDVRGRAGELFF
TRBV25-1,TRBJ2-6,CASRAPTGSSGANVLTF
TRBV9,TRBJ2-6,CASSKRGSGANVLTF
TRBV20-1,TRBJ2-5,CSAWDGQQETQYF
TRBV7-2,TRBJ2-1,CASSLLGLAAGNEQFF
TRBV28,TRBJ1-6,CASSLGTHLASPLHF
TRBV20-1,TRBJ2-7,CRTTGTTYEQYF
TRBV18,TRBJ1-1,CASSPTAQNTEAFF
TRBV29-1,TRBJ1-1,CSVEVYQGAEAFF
TRBV14,TRBJ2-7,CASSQYGGLGSEQYF
TRBV7-6,TRBJ2-7,CASSSGKVAGEQYF
TRBV28,TRBJ2-7,CASTPSPQWSGYEQYF
TRBV7-8,TRBJ1-1,CASSLGLLNTEAFF
TRBV9,TRBJ1-6,CASSVGYSRDSPLHF
TRBV7-2,TRBJ1-2,CASSTRQGNYGYTF
TRBV4-3,TRBJ2-1,CASSQDGLTSGSGNEQFF
TRBV9,TRBJ2-1,CASSLSGTGVNEQFF
TRBV5-1,TRBJ2-5,CASSLFSWQETQYF
TRBV11-2,TRBJ1-1,CASSLRVAGTEAFF
TRBV29-1,TRBJ2-7,CSVEATGFSSYEQYF